Following are 9 T cell receptor beta chains from one sample sequenced in a study of control samples from healthy donors and cancer patients. Produced via immunoSEQ multiplex PCR; TCRdb's table is partial and in-frame only. The table shows roughly 73,000 clones, with roughly 92% occurring only once. Sequenced material: blood. These receptors originate from a woman aged 60 to 75 in good health.

The chain couples TRBV6-5 to TRBJ1-4; weak D call: TRBD1 (6 bases). CDR3 length: 14 residues. Trimming left V 0 bases short and J 7 bases short, with 9 bases between. The germline V gene encodes CDR1 MNHEY and CDR2 SVGAGI. The CDR3 region is CASSYSQGREKLFF. Written as DNA, the CDR3 is TGTGCCAGCAGTTACTCGCAGGGGCGTGAAAAACTGTTTTTT.

This chain joins TRBV28 and TRBJ2-3; D remains ambiguous. The ends were cut back, 2 bases at V and 2 bases at J, with 5 bases in the middle. CDR1 and CDR2 from the germline V gene are MDHEN and SYDVKM. The CDR3 runs 13 residues. The CDR3 nucleotides are TGTGCCAGCAGTTTAATCGCCACAGATACGCAGTATTTT. It translates to CASSLIATDTQYF.

The chain employs TRBV5-4 and TRBJ1-2, with a weak D call TRBD1 (5 bases). V lost 4 bases and J 3 bases, leaving 19 bases between the germline ends. The CDR3 contains 16 residues. Germline CDR1 SGHNT, CDR2 YYREEE (reference sequence). DNA for the CDR3: TGTGCCAGCAGCCCGAAAAGGGGCGGGATAGACTATGGCTACACCTTC. It translates to CASSPKRGGIDYGYTF.

J is TRBJ2-1 and V is TRBV7-9; 7 bases are shared with TRBD2. Germline V gene sequence: CDR1 SEHNR, CDR2 FQNEAQ (reference sequence). The V and J ends lost 3 bases and 0 bases, in that order; junction bases with no gene match: 5. This CDR3 has 16 residues. As DNA, the CDR3 is TGTGCCAGCAGCTTCTGGCGGGGGAGCTCCTACAATGAGCAGTTCTTC. Residues: CASSFWRGSSYNEQFF.

In DNA form, the CDR3 reads TGTGCCAGCAGTAATAAGGGCTATACTGAAGCTTTCTTT. It translates to CASSNKGYTEAFF. V and J are TRBV27 and TRBJ1-1; D remains ambiguous. This CDR3 is 13 amino acids long. Germline values: CDR1 MNHEY, CDR2 SMNVEV (reference sequence). The V end lost 5 bases, the J end lost 5 bases, and 12 bases lay between the germline ends.

The V call is TRBV10-2, the J call TRBJ2-7; D may be TRBD2 (6 bases). Germline V gene sequence: CDR1 WSHSY, CDR2 SAAADI. The CDR3 covers 15 residues. Trimming shortened V by 6 bases and J by 3 bases, and 18 bases separated the two germline ends. The CDR3 reads CASSNWDWEDYEQYF. Here the CDR3 DNA reads TGCGCCAGCAGCAATTGGGACTGGGAAGACTACGAGCAGTACTTC.

The chain has TRBV27 and TRBJ2-2; 7 positions agree with TRBD1. Germline lookup yields CDR1 MNHEY and CDR2 SMNVEV (reference sequence). The ends lost 4 bases at V and 0 bases at J; junction bases unmatched: 11. The CDR3 has 18 amino acids. Here the CDR3 reads CASSYKPPGTANTGELFF. The CDR3 nucleotides read TGTGCCAGCAGTTACAAACCCCCCGGGACAGCGAACACCGGGGAGCTGTTTTTT.

This chain uses TRBV5-1 with TRBJ2-7; TRBD1 matches at 9 bases. The junction had 6 bases not matched to a gene; V was cut back by 4 bases and J by 7 bases. From germline, CDR1 is SGHRS and CDR2 YFSETQ. This CDR3 comprises 13 residues. Here the CDR3 reads CASSLGTGSEQYF. CDR3 nucleotides: TGCGCCAGCAGCCTCGGGACAGGGTCTGAGCAGTACTTC.

This clone was picked up a small number of times. This chain links TRBV3-1 (or the pseudogene TRBV3-2) with TRBJ2-1; D remains unclear. Germline CDR1 reads LGHDT; CDR2 reads YNNKEL (reference sequence). The V and J ends lost 6 bases and 6 bases respectively, with 9 bases between them. The CDR3 is made up of 12 amino acids. The CDR3 bases are TGTGCCAGCAGTCCAGGTCCCAATGAGCAGTTCTTC. The encoded protein is CASSPGPNEQFF.